The rows below give T cell receptor beta chains drawn from one sample of a study of graft-versus-host responses after intestinal transplantation. The protocol was immunoSEQ multiplex PCR, while the TCRdb copy is restricted to in-frame clones and leaves out a portion. Among tens of thousands of clones listed, approximately 94% were seen once. The antigens these receptors bind are not known. The material sequenced was unstimulated CD8+ T cells sorted from spleen or lymph node cells, taken before intestinal transplant. The origin of the receptors is a human donor who received an intestinal transplant. The CDR3 runs from the conserved cysteine through the conserved F or W. The D gene is left open where the match is weak.

TRBV11-2,NA,TRBJ1-1,TGTGCCAGCAGCTTAGTTGGGAACACTGAAGCTTTCTTT,CASSLVGNTEAFF
TRBV10-2,TRBD1,TRBJ2-1,TGCGCCAGACCGTCCCCGGGACAGGGGGACTACAATGAGCAGTTCTTC,CARPSPGQGDYNEQFF
TRBV5-1,NA,TRBJ2-2,TGCGCCAGCAGCTTGGGGGAGGAGCTGTTTTTT,CASSLGEELFF
TRBV6-6,NA,TRBJ2-3,TGTGCCAGCAGTTACAGGGCGCGGGATTTTCCAGATACGCAGTATTTT,CASSYRARDFPDTQYF
TRBV6-5,TRBD2,TRBJ2-5,TGTGCCAGCAGTTACATACGGGAGGATCGGGAAGAGACCCAGTACTTC,CASSYIREDREETQYF
TRBV4-1,NA,TRBJ2-3,TGCGCCAGCAGCTCACAGGGCGGCGTAGACACAGATACGCAGTATTTT,CASSSQGGVDTDTQYF
TRBV29-1,TRBD2,TRBJ2-3,TGCAGCGTCGGCCCTAGCGGGAGCACAGATACGCAGTATTTT,CSVGPSGSTDTQYF
TRBV2,TRBD1,TRBJ2-7,TGTGCCAGCAGTACTGGGACAGGGGTCGAGCAGTACTTC,CASSTGTGVEQYF
TRBV2,NA,TRBJ2-3,TGTGCCAGCAGCCCGGCAGGGAAGGGGACAGATACGCAGTATTTT,CASSPAGKGTDTQYF
TRBV27,NA,TRBJ2-1,TGTGCCAGCAGTTTATTAGGCGTCCTCAATGAGCAGTTCTTC,CASSLLGVLNEQFF
TRBV15,TRBD1,TRBJ1-5,TGTGCCACCAGCACGAACCGGGACAGGGGACCCCTTAGCAATCAGCCCCAGCATTTT,CATSTNRDRGPLSNQPQHF
TRBV6-5,TRBD1,TRBJ1-1,TGTGCCAGCAGTTACAAAGGCAGGGGGCGAAACACTGAAGCTTTCTTT,CASSYKGRGRNTEAFF
TRBV6-1,NA,TRBJ2-1,TGTGCCAGCGACCGACCGGATGAGCAGTTCTTC,CASDRPDEQFF
TRBV9,NA,TRBJ1-2,TGTGCCAGCAGCGTTAATCGGGGGCCGTCTAACTATGGCTACACCTTC,CASSVNRGPSNYGYTF
TRBV2,TRBD1,TRBJ2-1,TGTGCCAGCAGAACCGGGACAGGACTCTACAATGAGCAGTTCTTC,CASRTGTGLYNEQFF